This entry lists 11 T cell receptor beta chains sequenced from one sample in a study of T cells in Graves' hyperthyroidism and ophthalmopathy. There were TCR beta CDR3 regions amplified from RNA transcripts. HTBI primers were the set used in a first-round RT-PCR of the TCR CDR3. TCRdb ran MiXCR on the multiplex PCR reads and lists one entry per CDR3 protein. The table records about 270,000 distinct CDR3 sequences, around 20% of them present only once. The sample consisted of blood. The origin of the receptors is a young man with Graves' ophthalmopathy.

This clonotype was counted ten times or more. CDR3 DNA: TGTGCCTGGAGTGCTCAGGGATCCTCCTACAATGAGCAGTTCTTC. Translated: CAWSAQGSSYNEQFF. This chain connects TRBV30 to TRBJ2-1; perhaps TRBD1 as D (5 bases). This CDR3 has 15 amino acids. Deletions cut 1 base from V and 0 bases from J, with 10 bases between. Germline lookup yields CDR1 GTSNPN and CDR2 SVGIG (reference sequence).

To note about this clonotype: A read error may explain this, as a much larger clone is one base away. The chain couples TRBV5-1 to TRBJ2-2, with D maybe TRBD2 (6 bases). This CDR3 comprises 16 residues. The germline V gene has CDR1 SGHRS and CDR2 YFSETQ. With 4 bases removed from V and 2 bases from J, the gap between germline ends came to 15 bases. The CDR3 loop is CASSSGLSINTGELFF. Here the CDR3 DNA reads TGCGCCAGCAGCAGCGGGCTCTCCATCAACACCGGGGAGCTGTTTTTT.

This clonotype was counted only a few times. V usage is TRBV4-1 and J usage is TRBJ1-5; D not resolved. Germline lookup yields CDR1 MGHRA and CDR2 YSYEKL. This CDR3 has 14 residues. V lost 3 bases and J 7 bases, leaving 13 bases between the germline ends. The CDR3: CASSHNEGVQPQHF. CDR3 DNA sequence: TGCGCCAGCAGCCATAACGAGGGTGTCCAGCCCCAGCATTTT.

To note about this clonotype: The germline gene is not matched at one end of the junction; a read error may be the cause. The chain links TRBV11-3 to TRBJ1-5, with a possible D match to TRBD1 (5 bases). CDR3 size: 17 residues. Germline-derived CDR1 and CDR2 are SGHNT and YENEEA. CDR3 protein: CASSQDWGRPTNQPQHF. CDR3 in DNA: TGCGCCAGCAGCCAAGATTGGGGACGGCCAACCAATCAGCCCCAGCATTTT.

This clonotype was counted at least ten times. The CDR3 DNA reads as TGCGCCAGCAGCTTGCCGACCCCTACGGATGAGCAGTTCTTC. Translation: CASSLPTPTDEQFF. The rearrangement links TRBV5-1 to TRBJ2-1; D unresolved. Germline CDR1 and CDR2: SGHRS and YFSETQ. The CDR3 spans 14 residues. V gave up 1 base and J gave up 8 bases, with 13 bases separating them.

The chain joins TRBV6-1 to TRBJ2-1; 11 bases are a match to TRBD2. V lost 4 bases and J lost 7; bases outside the gene matches: 12. Germline assignment: CDR1 MNHNS and CDR2 SASEGT. This CDR3 contains 17 residues. The CDR3 DNA reads TGTGCCAGCAGTGTTACGGGGACTAGCGGTTCGACAAATGAGCAGTTCTTC. It codes for CASSVTGTSGSTNEQFF.

On this clonotype itself: A read error may explain this, as a much larger clone is one base away. This chain links TRBV2 with TRBJ1-1; D is undetermined. V gave up 10 bases and J gave up 3 bases, with 9 bases separating them. CDR3 length equals 11 residues. From germline, CDR1 is SNHLY and CDR2 FYNNEI. The CDR3 DNA reads TGTGCCATGAGTTCGGACACTGAAGCTTTCTTT. Its protein is CAMSSDTEAFF.

This clonotype has more than one count but fewer than ten. The J gene is TRBJ2-3, the V gene TRBV20-1, with a tentative D call TRBD2 (5 bases). Germline V gene lookup returns CDR1 DFQATT and CDR2 SNEGSKA (reference sequence). Trimming stripped 5 bases from V and 3 bases from J, with 15 bases between. The CDR3 spans 14 residues. CDR3 coding DNA: TGCAGTGCTCTAGCTGCAATCAAAACAGATACGCAGTATTTT. It yields the protein CSALAAIKTDTQYF.

The chain combines TRBV6-1 with TRBJ2-7, with 8 bases aligning to TRBD1. Germline V gives CDR1 MNHNS, CDR2 SASEGT. CDR3 length: 15 residues. Trimming took 2 bases from V and 4 from J; bases not matched to a gene: 7. CDR3 sequence reads: CASSETRTGKYEQYF. Written as DNA, the CDR3 is TGTGCCAGCAGTGAAACCAGGACAGGGAAGTACGAGCAGTACTTC.

This clonotype has a count of ten or more. The chain links TRBV3-1 to TRBJ2-1, with D possibly being TRBD1 (6 bases). The germline V gene encodes CDR1 LGHDT and CDR2 YNNKEL (reference sequence). CDR3 size: 15 residues. V lost 1 base, J lost 8 bases, and 15 bases lay in between. CDR3 bases: TGTGCCAGCAGCCAAGGGGTTGATAAGGGGGATGAGCAGTTCTTC. Protein product: CASSQGVDKGDEQFF.

Only a few counts were recorded for this clonotype. CDR3 nucleotides: TGTGCCAGCAGTTCTTTCGGGGGAGCGGGCTCCTACAATGAGCAGTTCTTC. Protein: CASSSFGGAGSYNEQFF. The V and J genes are TRBV12-3 or TRBV12-4 and TRBJ2-1, with D maybe TRBD2 (6 bases). The length of the CDR3 is 17 residues. V lost 4 bases and J lost 0, with 16 bases in between.